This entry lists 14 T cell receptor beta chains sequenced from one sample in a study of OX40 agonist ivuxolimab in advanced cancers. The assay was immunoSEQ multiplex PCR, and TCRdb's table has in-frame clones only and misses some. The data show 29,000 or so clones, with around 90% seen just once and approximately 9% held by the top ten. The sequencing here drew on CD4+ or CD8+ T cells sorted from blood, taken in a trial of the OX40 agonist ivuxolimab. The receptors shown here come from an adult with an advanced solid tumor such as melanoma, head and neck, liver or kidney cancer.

The CDR3 is CASSSPQDRVVYGYTF. The CDR3, as DNA: TGTGCCAGCAGCTCACCTCAGGACAGGGTGGTCTATGGCTACACCTTC. This chain links TRBV9 with TRBJ1-2; TRBD1 agrees at 8 bases. CDR1 is SGDLS and CDR2 is YYNGEE in the germline V gene. This CDR3 region has 16 residues. Germline trimming cut 4 bases from V and 4 bases from J; bases unmatched to any gene: 12.

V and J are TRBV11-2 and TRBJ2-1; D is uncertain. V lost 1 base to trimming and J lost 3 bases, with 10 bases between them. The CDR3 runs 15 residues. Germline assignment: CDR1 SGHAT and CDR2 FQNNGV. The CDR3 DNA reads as TGTGCCAGCAGCTTAGGGGTAATTGGCTACAATGAGCAGTTCTTC. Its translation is CASSLGVIGYNEQFF. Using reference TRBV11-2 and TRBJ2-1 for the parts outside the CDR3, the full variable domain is EAGVAQSPRYKIIEKRQSVAFWCNPISGHATLYWYQQILGQGPKLLIQFQNNGVVDDSQLPKDRFSAERLKGVDSTLKIQPAKLEDSAVYLCASSLGVIGYNEQFFGPGTRLTVL.

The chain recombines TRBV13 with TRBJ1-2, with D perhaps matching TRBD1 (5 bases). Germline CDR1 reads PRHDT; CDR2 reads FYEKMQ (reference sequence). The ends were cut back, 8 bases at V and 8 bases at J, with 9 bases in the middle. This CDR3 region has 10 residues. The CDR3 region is CASEGVGYTF. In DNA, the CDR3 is TGTGCCAGCGAAGGGGTCGGCTACACCTTC.

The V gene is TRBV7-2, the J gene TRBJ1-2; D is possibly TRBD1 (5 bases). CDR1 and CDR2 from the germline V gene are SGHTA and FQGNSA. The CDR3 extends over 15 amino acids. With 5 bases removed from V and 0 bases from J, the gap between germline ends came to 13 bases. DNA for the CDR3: TGTGCCAGCAGCGTTTACAGGTCAGCTAACTATGGCTACACCTTC. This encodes CASSVYRSANYGYTF.

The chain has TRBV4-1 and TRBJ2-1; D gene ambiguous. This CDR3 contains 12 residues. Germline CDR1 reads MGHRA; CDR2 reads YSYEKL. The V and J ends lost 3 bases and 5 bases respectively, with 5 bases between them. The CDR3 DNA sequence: TGCGCCAGCAGCCAGGTCAACAATGAGCAGTTCTTC. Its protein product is CASSQVNNEQFF.

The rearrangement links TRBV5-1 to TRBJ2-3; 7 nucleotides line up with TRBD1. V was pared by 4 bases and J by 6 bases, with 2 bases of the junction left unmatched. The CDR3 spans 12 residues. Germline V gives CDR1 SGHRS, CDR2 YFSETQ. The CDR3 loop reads CASSVTGDTQYF. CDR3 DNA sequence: TGCGCCAGCAGCGTGACAGGGGATACGCAGTATTTT.

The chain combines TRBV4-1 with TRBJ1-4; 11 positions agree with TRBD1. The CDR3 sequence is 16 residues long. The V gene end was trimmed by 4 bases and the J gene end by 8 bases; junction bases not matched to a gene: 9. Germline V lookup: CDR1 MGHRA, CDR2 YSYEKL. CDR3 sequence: CASSPPTGQGGEKLFF. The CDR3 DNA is TGCGCCAGCAGCCCCCCAACGGGACAGGGGGGGGAAAAACTGTTTTTT.

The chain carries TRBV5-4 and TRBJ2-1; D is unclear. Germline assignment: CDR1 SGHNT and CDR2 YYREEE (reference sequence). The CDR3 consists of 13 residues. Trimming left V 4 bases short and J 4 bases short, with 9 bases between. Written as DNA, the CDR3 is TGTGCCAGCAGCCCCCGCGAATACAATGAGCAGTTCTTC. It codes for CASSPREYNEQFF.

The CDR3 DNA is TGTGCCAGTAGTATAGATCATAGACTAGTTGGCTACAATGAGCAGTTCTTC. Translated, it gives CASSIDHRLVGYNEQFF. The chain employs TRBV19 and TRBJ2-1; possible D gene TRBD2, 6 bases. This CDR3 spans 17 amino acids. Per the germline V gene, CDR1 is LNHDA and CDR2 is SQIVND (reference sequence). The V end was cut by 0 bases, the J end by 3 bases, with 15 bases between.

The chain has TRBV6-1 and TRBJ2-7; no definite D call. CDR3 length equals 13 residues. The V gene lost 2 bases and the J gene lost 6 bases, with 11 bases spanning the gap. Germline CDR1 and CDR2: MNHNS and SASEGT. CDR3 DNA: TGTGCCAGCAGTGAATGGGTGATAGTCGAGCAGTACTTC. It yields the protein CASSEWVIVEQYF.

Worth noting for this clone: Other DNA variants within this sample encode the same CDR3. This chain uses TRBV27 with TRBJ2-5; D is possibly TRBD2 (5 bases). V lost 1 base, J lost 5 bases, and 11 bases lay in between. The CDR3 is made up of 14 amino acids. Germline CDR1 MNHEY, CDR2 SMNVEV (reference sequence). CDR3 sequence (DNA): TGTGCCAGCAGTTTATTCGGTCGCGGGGAGACCCAGTACTTC. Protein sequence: CASSLFGRGETQYF.

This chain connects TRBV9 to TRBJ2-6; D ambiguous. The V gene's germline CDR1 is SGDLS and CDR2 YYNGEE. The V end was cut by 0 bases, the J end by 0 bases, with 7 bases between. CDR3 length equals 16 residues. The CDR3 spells CASSVDRSSGANVLTF. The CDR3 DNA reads TGTGCCAGCAGCGTAGACCGGAGCTCTGGGGCCAACGTCCTGACTTTC.

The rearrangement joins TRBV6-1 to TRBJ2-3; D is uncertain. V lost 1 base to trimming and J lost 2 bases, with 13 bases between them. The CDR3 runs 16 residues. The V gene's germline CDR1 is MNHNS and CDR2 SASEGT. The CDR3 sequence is CASSEERDWPTDTQYF. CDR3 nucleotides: TGTGCCAGCAGTGAAGAGAGAGATTGGCCCACAGATACGCAGTATTTT.

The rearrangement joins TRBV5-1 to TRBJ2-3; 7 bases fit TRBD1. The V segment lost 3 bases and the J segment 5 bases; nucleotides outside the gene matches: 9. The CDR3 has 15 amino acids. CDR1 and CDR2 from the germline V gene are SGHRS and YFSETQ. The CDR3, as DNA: TGCGCCAGCAGCTCCCGACAGGGAATCGGAGATACGCAGTATTTT. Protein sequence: CASSSRQGIGDTQYF.